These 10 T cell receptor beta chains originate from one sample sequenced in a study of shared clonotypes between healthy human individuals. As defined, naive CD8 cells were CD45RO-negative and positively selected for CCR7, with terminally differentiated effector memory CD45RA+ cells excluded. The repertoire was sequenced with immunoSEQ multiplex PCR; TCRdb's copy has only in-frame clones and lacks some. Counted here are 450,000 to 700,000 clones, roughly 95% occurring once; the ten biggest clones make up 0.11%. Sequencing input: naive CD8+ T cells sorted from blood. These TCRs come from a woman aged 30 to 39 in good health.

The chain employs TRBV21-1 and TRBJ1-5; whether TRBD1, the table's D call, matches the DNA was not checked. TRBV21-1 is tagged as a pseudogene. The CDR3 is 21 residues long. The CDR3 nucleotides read TGTGCCAGCAGCAAAGTCTTTAGCCGGGACAGGGAATGGGTGAGCAATCAGCCCCAGCATTTT. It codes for CASSKVFSRDREWVSNQPQHF.

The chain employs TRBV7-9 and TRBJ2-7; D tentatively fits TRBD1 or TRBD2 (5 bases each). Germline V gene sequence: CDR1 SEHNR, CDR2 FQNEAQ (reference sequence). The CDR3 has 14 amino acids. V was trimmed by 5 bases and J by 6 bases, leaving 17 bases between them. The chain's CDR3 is CASSQDTGRTEQYF. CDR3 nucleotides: TGTGCCAGCAGCCAAGATACGGGACGAACCGAGCAGTACTTC.

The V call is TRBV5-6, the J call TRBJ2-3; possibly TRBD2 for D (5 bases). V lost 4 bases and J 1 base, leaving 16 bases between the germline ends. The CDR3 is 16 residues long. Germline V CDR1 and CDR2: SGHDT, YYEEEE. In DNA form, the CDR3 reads TGTGCCAGCAGCGTCGACTACAACCATGGCACAGATACGCAGTATTTT. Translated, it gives CASSVDYNHGTDTQYF.

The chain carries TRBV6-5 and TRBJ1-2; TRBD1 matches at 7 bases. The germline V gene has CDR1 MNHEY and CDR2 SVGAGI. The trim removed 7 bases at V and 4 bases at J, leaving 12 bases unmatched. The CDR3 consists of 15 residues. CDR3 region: CASKSWDSNPYGYTF. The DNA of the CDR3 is TGTGCCAGCAAAAGTTGGGACAGCAACCCCTATGGCTACACCTTC.

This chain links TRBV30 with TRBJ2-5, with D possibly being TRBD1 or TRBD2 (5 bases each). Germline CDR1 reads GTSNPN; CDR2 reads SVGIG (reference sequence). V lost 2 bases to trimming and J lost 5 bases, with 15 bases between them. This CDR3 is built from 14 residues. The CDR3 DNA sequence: TGTGCCTGGAGTTCAGGGACGGGTTGGGAGACCCAGTACTTC. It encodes CAWSSGTGWETQYF.

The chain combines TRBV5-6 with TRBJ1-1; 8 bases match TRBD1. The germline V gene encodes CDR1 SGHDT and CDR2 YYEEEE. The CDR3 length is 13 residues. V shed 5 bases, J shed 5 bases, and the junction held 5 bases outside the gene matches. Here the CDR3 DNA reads TGTGCCAGCAGTACAGGGGGAGATACTGAAGCTTTCTTT. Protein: CASSTGGDTEAFF.

CDR3 residues: CASSAVSRAAETQYF. DNA for the CDR3: TGTGCCAGCAGCGCCGTAAGTAGGGCCGCCGAGACCCAGTACTTC. The V call is TRBV9, the J call TRBJ2-5; D is unresolved. Looked up from germline, CDR1 is SGDLS and CDR2 is YYNGEE. The CDR3 has 15 amino acids. V lost 3 bases and J 5 bases, leaving 17 bases between the germline ends. Full variable domain (outside the CDR3, taken from reference TRBV9 and TRBJ2-5): DSGVTQTPKHLITATGQRVTLRCSPRSGDLSVYWYQQSLDQGLQFLIQYYNGEERAKGNILERFSAQQFPDLHSELNLSSLELGDSALYFCASSAVSRAAETQYFGPGTRLLVL.

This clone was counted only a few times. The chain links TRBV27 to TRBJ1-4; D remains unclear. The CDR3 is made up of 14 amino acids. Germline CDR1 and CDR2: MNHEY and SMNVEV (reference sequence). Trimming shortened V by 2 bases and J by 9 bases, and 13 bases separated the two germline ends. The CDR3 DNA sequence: TGTGCCAGCAGTTTAAGATCCAGAGACAAAAAACTGTTTTTT. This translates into CASSLRSRDKKLFF.

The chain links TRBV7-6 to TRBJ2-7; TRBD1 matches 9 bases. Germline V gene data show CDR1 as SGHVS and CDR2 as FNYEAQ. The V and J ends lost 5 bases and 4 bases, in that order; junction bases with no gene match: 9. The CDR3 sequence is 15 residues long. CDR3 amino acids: CASSPPGQGSYEQYF. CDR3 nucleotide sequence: TGTGCCAGCAGCCCCCCCGGACAGGGGTCGTACGAGCAGTACTTC. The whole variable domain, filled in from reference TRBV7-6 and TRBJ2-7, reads GAGVSQSPRYKVTKRGQDVALRCDPISGHVSLYWYRQALGQGPEFLTYFNYEAQQDKSGLPNDRFSAERPEGSISTLTIQRTEQRDSAMYRCASSPPGQGSYEQYFGPGTRLTVT.

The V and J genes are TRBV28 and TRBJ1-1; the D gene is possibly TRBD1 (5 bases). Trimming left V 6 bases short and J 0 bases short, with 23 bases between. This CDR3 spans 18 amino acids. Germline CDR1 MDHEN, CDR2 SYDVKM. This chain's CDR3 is CASRGGTRLTKMNTEAFF. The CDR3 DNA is TGTGCCAGCAGAGGCGGGACGCGTCTGACGAAGATGAACACTGAAGCTTTCTTT. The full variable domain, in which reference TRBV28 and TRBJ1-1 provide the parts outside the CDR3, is DVKVTQSSRYLVKRTGEKVFLECVQDMDHENMFWYRQDPGLGLRLIYFSYDVKMKEKGDIPEGYSVSREKKERFSLILESASTNQTSMYLCASRGGTRLTKMNTEAFFGQGTRLTVV.